What follows describes a single TCR beta chain. The antigen is unknown. Germline is not matched at one junction end, which may reflect a read error. The CDR3 sequence is 15 residues long. Germline V gene data show CDR1 as SEHNR and CDR2 as FQNEAQ (reference sequence). The template, 450 to 650 ng total RNA, yielded TCR beta cDNA made with a constant-region primer. Modified slightly, ARM-PCR produced TCR beta libraries over three nested multiplex PCR rounds. Forward primers for TRBV1-TRBV30 and a C-beta reverse primer served the first two PCR rounds, at roughly 10 cycles each. TCRdb re-analysed the multiplex PCR reads in MiXCR, keeping a single row per CDR3 protein. The sample holds 110,000 or so distinct CDR3 sequences, roughly 80% seen once. The roughly 18-34 mg bulk tissue piece was not sorted before simultaneous RNA and DNA extraction. Treatment of the patients' primary liver carcinoma consisted of surgical resection. With chronic HBV infection, the patients were also treatment-naive. Five separate regions per tumor were sampled.

This record belongs to a study of tumor-infiltrating lymphocytes in primary liver carcinoma. Study observations and caveats: Tumors and blood were compared for top-250-clone fraction, and tumors had the significantly higher value (p = 0.039).

This TCR came from a man between 35 and 55 years old with primary liver carcinoma and hepatitis B virus infection. The chain uses TRBV7-9 and TRBJ1-6; TRBD1 is a possible D gene (5 bases). Sequenced: liver tumor tissue from sampling region 3. Subset reported: tumor region T3, left-lateral pole. The CDR3 region has the DNA TGTGCCAGCAGCTTGGGCAGGGTCAATAATTCGCCCCTCCACTTT. This sequence encodes CASSLGRVNNSPLHF.